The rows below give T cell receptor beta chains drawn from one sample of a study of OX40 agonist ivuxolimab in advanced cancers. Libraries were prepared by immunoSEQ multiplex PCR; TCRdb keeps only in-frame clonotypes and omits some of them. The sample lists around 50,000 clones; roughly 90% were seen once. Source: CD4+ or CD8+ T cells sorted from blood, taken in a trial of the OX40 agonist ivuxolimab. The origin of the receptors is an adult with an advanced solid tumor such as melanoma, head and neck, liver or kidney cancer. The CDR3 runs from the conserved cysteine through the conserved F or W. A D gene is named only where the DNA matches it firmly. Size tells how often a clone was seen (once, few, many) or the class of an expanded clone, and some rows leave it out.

CASSIDNYEQYF,TGTGCCAGCAGCATCGACAACTACGAGCAGTACTTC,TRBJ2-7,.,TRBV9,.
CASSSFGDTQYF,TGTGCCAGCAGTTCTTTTGGGGATACGCAGTATTTT,TRBJ2-3,.,TRBV6-1,.
CASSLSGQTHGYTF,TGTGCCAGCAGTTTATCGGGACAGACCCATGGCTACACCTTC,TRBJ1-2,.,TRBV27,TRBD1
CASSLNRPSYEQYF,TGTGCCAGCAGTTTAAACAGGCCGTCCTACGAGCAGTACTTC,TRBJ2-7,.,TRBV28,.
CASSLEPGQGDYEQYF,TGCGCCAGCAGCTTGGAACCGGGACAGGGGGATTACGAGCAGTACTTC,TRBJ2-7,.,TRBV5-1,TRBD1
CSAFNYEQYF,TGCAGTGCTTTCAACTACGAGCAGTACTTC,TRBJ2-7,.,TRBV20-1,.
CSVEWTGVGETQYF,TGCAGCGTTGAATGGACAGGGGTCGGGGAGACCCAGTACTTC,TRBJ2-5,once,TRBV29-1,TRBD1
CASSSQDRVKTQYF,TGTGCCAGCAGCTCCCAGGACAGGGTGAAGACCCAGTACTTC,TRBJ2-5,.,TRBV21-1,.
CASSWAWEGGYNEQFF,TGTGCCAGCAGTTGGGCCTGGGAGGGGGGGTACAATGAGCAGTTCTTC,TRBJ2-1,.,TRBV27,.
CASSQGESSVEKLFF,TGCGCCAGCAGCCAAGGGGAGTCTTCGGTGGAAAAACTGTTTTTT,TRBJ1-4,few,TRBV4-1,.
CASSSSSTGARQETQYF,TGTGCCAGCAGCTCCTCGTCGACAGGGGCACGCCAAGAGACCCAGTACTTC,TRBJ2-5,.,TRBV7-9,TRBD1
CASSPGTGGLYEQYF,TGCGCCAGCAGCCCCGGGACAGGGGGTCTCTACGAGCAGTACTTC,TRBJ2-7,.,TRBV4-3,TRBD1
CASSVEVAGARDTQYF,TGTGCCAGCAGCGTAGAGGTGGCGGGGGCGAGAGATACGCAGTATTTT,TRBJ2-3,.,TRBV9,.
CASSQGGPLDEQYF,TGTGCCAGCAGCCAAGGAGGGCCCCTCGACGAGCAGTACTTC,TRBJ2-7,once,TRBV14,.